This TCR beta chain appears in the sequencing data of a study of CD8 T cells in ankylosing spondylitis. Notes on this clonotype: The antigen remains unidentified.

Preparation of TCR beta libraries was done by quantitative 5'-RACE with molecular barcodes. In TCRdb, the 5' RACE reads were re-called with MiXCR into one record per CDR3 protein. The sample has approximately 350,000 distinct CDR3 sequences; 20% to 25% are singletons. Notes on the study in general: Several highly homologous variants formed a TCR beta motif that appeared characteristic of ankylosing spondylitis blood. Reactive arthritis synovial fluid and blood were previously reported to contain some motif variants.

V was pared by 5 bases and J by 2 bases, with 10 bases between. The germline gives CDR1 SNHLY, CDR2 FYNNEI. The CDR3 is 13 residues long. The source material was blood, either unsorted or a sorted T cell fraction (not recorded which). The genes are TRBV2 and TRBJ2-7; D unclear. This sequence was found in a male donor with ankylosing spondylitis or in good health (not recorded which). CDR3 coding DNA: TGTGCCAGCAGTAATCCGGGTCCCTACGAGCAGTACTTC. Amino acids: CASSNPGPYEQYF. Together with reference TRBV2 and TRBJ2-7, the CDR3 gives the full variable domain: EPEVTQTPSHQVTQMGQEVILRCVPISNHLYFYWYRQILGQKVEFLVSFYNNEISEKSEIFDDQFSVERPDGSNFTLKIRSTKLEDSAMYFCASSNPGPYEQYFGPGTRLTVT.